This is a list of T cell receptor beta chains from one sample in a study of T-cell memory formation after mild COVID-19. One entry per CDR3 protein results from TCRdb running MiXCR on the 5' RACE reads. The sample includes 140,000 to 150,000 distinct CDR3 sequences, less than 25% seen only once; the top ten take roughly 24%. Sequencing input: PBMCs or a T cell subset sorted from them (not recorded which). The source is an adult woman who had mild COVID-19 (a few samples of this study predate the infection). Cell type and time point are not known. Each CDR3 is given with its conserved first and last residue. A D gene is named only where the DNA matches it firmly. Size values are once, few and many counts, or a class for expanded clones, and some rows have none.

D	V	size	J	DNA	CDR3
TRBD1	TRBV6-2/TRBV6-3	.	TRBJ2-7	TGTGCCAGCAGTTTCTCAGGACAGGGGAAACGGTCCTACGAGCAGTACTTC	CASSFSGQGKRSYEQYF
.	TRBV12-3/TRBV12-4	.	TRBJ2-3	TGTGCCAGCGACGTTGGAGCCTATGGGGATACGCAGTATTTT	CASDVGAYGDTQYF
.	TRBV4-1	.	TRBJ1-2	TGCGCCAGCAGCCAAGACTGGGCAGGGAACTATGGCTACACCTTC	CASSQDWAGNYGYTF
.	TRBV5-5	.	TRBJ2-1	TGTGCCAGCAGCTTGCTCTCCGGGACACGGGAAAATGAGCAGTTCTTC	CASSLLSGTRENEQFF
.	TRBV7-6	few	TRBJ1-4	TGTGCCAGCAGTGACGTGGCCCCTAATGAAAAACTGTTTTTT	CASSDVAPNEKLFF
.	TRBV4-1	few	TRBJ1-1	TGCGCCAGCAGCCAAGACAGGGTGCGCACTGAAGCTTTCTTT	CASSQDRVRTEAFF
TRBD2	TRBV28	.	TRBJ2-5	TGTGCCAGCAGTTTAGAGGGTGCGGGGGACGGCGTCAACTTC	CASSLEGAGDGVNF
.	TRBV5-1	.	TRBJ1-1	TGCGCCAGCAGCTTAACAGGGTTTACTGAAGCTTTCTTT	CASSLTGFTEAFF
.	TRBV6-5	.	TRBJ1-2	TGTGCCAGCAGTTACGGCCCGGGTTTGAACACCTTC	CASSYGPGLNTF
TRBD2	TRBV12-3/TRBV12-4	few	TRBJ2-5	TGTGCCAGCAGTTTATCCCCCGTCGGTAGCGGGAGTGAGACCCAGTACTTC	CASSLSPVGSGSETQYF
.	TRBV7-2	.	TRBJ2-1	TGTGCCAGCATCTTAGTTCATGTGGGACTTAAATACAATGAGCAGTTCTTC	CASILVHVGLKYNEQFF
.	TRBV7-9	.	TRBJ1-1	TGTGCCAGCAGCCCAGGATTTAGGTCTGAAGCTTTCTTT	CASSPGFRSEAFF
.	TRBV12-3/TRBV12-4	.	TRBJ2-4	TGTGCCAGCAGTCCCGGGGCTGTGAACATTCAGTACTTC	CASSPGAVNIQYF
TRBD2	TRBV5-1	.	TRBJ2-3	TGCGCCAGCAGCTCTAAAACGGGGGGGCTTACAGATACGCAGTATTTT	CASSSKTGGLTDTQYF
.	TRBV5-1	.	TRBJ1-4	TGCGCCAGCAGCTTGAGGGCGAGGGTGTTGGATGAAAAACTGTTTTTT	CASSLRARVLDEKLFF
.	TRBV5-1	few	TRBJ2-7	TGCGCCAGCAGCTTCCCAGGGAACCCCTACGAGCAGTACTTC	CASSFPGNPYEQYF
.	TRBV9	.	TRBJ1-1	TGTGCCAGCAGCGTAACCCAGGTGGGGACTGAAGCTTTCTTT	CASSVTQVGTEAFF
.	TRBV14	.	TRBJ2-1	TGTGCCAGCAGCCAAGTTCGGGATAACATAGAGCAGTTCTTC	CASSQVRDNIEQFF
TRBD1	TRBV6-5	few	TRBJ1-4	TGTGCCAGCAGTCCACCGGCGGGACAGGGTGCACGGAGCCATGAAAAACTGTTTTTT	CASSPPAGQGARSHEKLFF
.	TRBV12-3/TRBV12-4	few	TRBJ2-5	TGTGCCAGCAGTGGACAGATCCAAGAGACCCAGTACTTC	CASSGQIQETQYF
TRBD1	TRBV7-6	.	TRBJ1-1	TGTGCCAGCAGCTTAGCAGGACAGGGGGATTATTGGACTGAAGCTTTCTTT	CASSLAGQGDYWTEAFF
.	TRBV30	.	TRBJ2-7	TGTGCCTGGAGTGTAGTAGCCTACGAGCAGTACTTC	CAWSVVAYEQYF
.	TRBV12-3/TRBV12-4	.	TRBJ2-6	TGTGCCAGCAATTTACACGGCGTCCTGACTTTC	CASNLHGVLTF
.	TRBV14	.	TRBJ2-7	TGTGCCAGCAGCGGGGGAGGTGAGGGCTCCCCTTACGAGCAGTACTTC	CASSGGGEGSPYEQYF
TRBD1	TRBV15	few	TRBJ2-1	TGTGCCACCAGCGGACTCCGGGACAGGTCCTTCTTGGAGCAGTTCTTC	CATSGLRDRSFLEQFF
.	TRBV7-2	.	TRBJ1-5	TGTGCCAGCAGCTTATTCAGGGAGGCTCAGCCCCAGCATTTT	CASSLFREAQPQHF
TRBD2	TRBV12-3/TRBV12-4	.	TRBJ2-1	TGTGCCAGCAGTTTTTCGGTAGCGGGGTACAATGAGCAGTTCTTC	CASSFSVAGYNEQFF
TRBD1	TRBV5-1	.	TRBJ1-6	TGCGCCAGCAGCTTGAGGACAGGGGGCAATTCACCCCTCCACTTT	CASSLRTGGNSPLHF
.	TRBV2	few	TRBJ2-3	TGTGCCAGCAGTGAAAGTGCCGGGGGGCCCGCAGATACGCAGTATTTT	CASSESAGGPADTQYF
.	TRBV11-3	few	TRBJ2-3	TGTGCCAGCAGCTTTCTCTCGGGAGCTGCTATCACAGATACGCAGTATTTT	CASSFLSGAAITDTQYF
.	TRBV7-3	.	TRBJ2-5	TGTGCCAGCAGCTTGGGCGGGGGCCCCCAAGAGACCCAGTACTTC	CASSLGGGPQETQYF
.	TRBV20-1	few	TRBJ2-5	TGCAGTGCTAGGGTTCAAGGTTCTGAGACCCAGTACTTC	CSARVQGSETQYF
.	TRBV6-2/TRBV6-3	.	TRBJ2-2	TGTGCCAGCAGTTCCCCCGGGGGCGCAACCGGGGAGCTGTTTTTT	CASSSPGGATGELFF
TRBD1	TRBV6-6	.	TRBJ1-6	TGTGCCAGCAGTTACCCACCCCGGGACAGGGGTACTTCACCCCTCCACTTT	CASSYPPRDRGTSPLHF
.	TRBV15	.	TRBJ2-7	TGTGCCACCAGCAGGACACAGGGCTACGAGCAGTACTTC	CATSRTQGYEQYF
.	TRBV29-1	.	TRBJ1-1	TGCAGCGTCTTCTGGGGGACTGAAGCTTTCTTT	CSVFWGTEAFF
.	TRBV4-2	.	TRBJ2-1	TGTGCCAGCAGCCGAGGGGGGAGCTCCTACAATGAGCAGTTCTTC	CASSRGGSSYNEQFF
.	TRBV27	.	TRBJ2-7	TGTGCCAGCAGCGGACTCCCTAGTCGCTACGAGCAGTACTTC	CASSGLPSRYEQYF
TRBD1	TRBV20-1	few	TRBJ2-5	TGCAGTGCTAGAACGGGACAGGTGGGGGAGACCCAGTACTTC	CSARTGQVGETQYF
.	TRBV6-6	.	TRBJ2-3	TGTGCCAGCAGTTACTCCACTAGGACTCCTCGCACAGATACGCAGTATTTT	CASSYSTRTPRTDTQYF
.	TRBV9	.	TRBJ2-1	TGTGCCAGCAGCTCCAGTGGGGCCGGCAATGAGCAGTTCTTC	CASSSSGAGNEQFF
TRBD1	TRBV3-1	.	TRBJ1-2	TGTGCCAGCAGCCAAACCGGGACAGGGTATGGCTACACCTTC	CASSQTGTGYGYTF
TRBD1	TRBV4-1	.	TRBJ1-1	TGCGCCAGCAGCCACTGGACAGGGTCGAGCACTGAAGCTTTCTTT	CASSHWTGSSTEAFF
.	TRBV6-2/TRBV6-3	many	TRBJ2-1	TGTGCCAGCAGGAGACTTAGGGGACTCGATGAGCAGTTCTTC	CASRRLRGLDEQFF
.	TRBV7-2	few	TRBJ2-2	TGTGCCAGCGAAAATGTGGCCGGGGAGCTGTTTTTT	CASENVAGELFF
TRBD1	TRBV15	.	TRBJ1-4	TGTGCCACCAGCAAAGAAGACAGGGGCAATGAAAAACTGTTTTTT	CATSKEDRGNEKLFF